A selection of T cell receptor beta chains follows, all from one sample in a study of cytomegalovirus exposure and HLA in healthy donors. Generated by immunoSEQ multiplex PCR, the TCRdb table keeps only in-frame clones and is missing some. The sample holds 58,000 or so clones, more than 60% seen once. The source material was PBMCs. The origin of the receptors is a woman aged 40 to 49 in good health and CMV-seropositive. Each CDR3 is given with its conserved first and last residue. The order of the fields is J gene, V gene, CDR3 protein.

TRBJ1-5 TRBV19 CASRKQGDDNQPQHF
TRBJ2-7 TRBV6-1 CASSRQGGPYEQYF
TRBJ2-1 TRBV7-3 CASSLIPSGAGIDNEQFF
TRBJ1-6 TRBV7-2 CASSLSYRESPLHF
TRBJ2-3 TRBV10-3 CATGEGDTQYF
TRBJ1-5 TRBV19 CASSQGNQPQHF
TRBJ2-1 TRBV30 CAWNLAGTYNEQFF
TRBJ1-4 TRBV30 CAWSVLGTGPRKLFF
TRBJ1-1 TRBV5-1 CASSRRPGTDNIKNTEAFF
TRBJ2-1 TRBV19 CASRASGGSREQFF
TRBJ2-5 TRBV18 CASSPTGTGGRETQYF
TRBJ1-4 TRBV19 CASSIRGGSEKLFF
TRBJ1-1 TRBV14 CASSQEKQGALFGTEAFF
TRBJ2-3 TRBV4-2 CASSQERGGPDTQYF
TRBJ2-2 TRBV2 CASRGQVGAGELFF
TRBJ2-3 TRBV27 CASQGAGVISSTDTQYF
TRBJ1-1 TRBV7-8 CASSRDRGRMNTEAFF
TRBJ1-1 TRBV7-9 CASRQGGAAEAFF
TRBJ2-7 TRBV7-6 CASSLGGSAYEQYF
TRBJ1-5 TRBV18 CASSPSGGNVQPQHF